The next 26 T cell receptor beta chains were all read from a single sample in a study of blood T cell repertoires in COVID-19. Here immunoSEQ multiplex PCR was the method, and the copy in TCRdb shows in-frame clones only, minus some. Of 200,000 to 300,000 clones in the sample, around 90% are singletons; the top ten hold roughly 0.79%. Sequenced input: peripheral blood. The receptors were sampled from a man aged 25-45 years with COVID-19, enrolled during active disease.

The chain is built from TRBV5-1 and TRBJ1-1, with TRBD1 matching 7 bases. The CDR3 totals 15 residues. V was clipped by 4 bases and J by 1 base; unmatched bases: 7. Germline CDR1 SGHRS, CDR2 YFSETQ. CDR3 sequence (DNA): TGCGCCAGCAGCGAATTACAGGGGACGAACACTGAAGCTTTCTTT. Translated: CASSELQGTNTEAFF.

This chain links TRBV10-3 with TRBJ1-2, with 9 bases that match TRBD1. The CDR3 extends over 15 amino acids. After removal of 6 bases from V and 4 bases from J, the junction contained 9 bases not matched to a gene. Germline-derived CDR1 and CDR2 are ENHRY and SYGVKD. The CDR3 DNA is TGTGCCATCAGGCCTAACGGACAGGGGATCTATGGCTACACCTTC. Protein sequence: CAIRPNGQGIYGYTF.

The V and J genes are TRBV4-1 and TRBJ1-5, with D possibly being TRBD1 (5 bases). This CDR3 comprises 17 residues. The germline V gene has CDR1 MGHRA and CDR2 YSYEKL. Trimming cost V 3 bases and J 4 bases, with 19 bases left between them. The CDR3 DNA is TGCGCCAGCAGCCAGGGGTCCTCAGGGTCCGGGAATCAGCCCCAGCATTTT. Its protein product is CASSQGSSGSGNQPQHF.

The chain links TRBV25-1 to TRBJ2-7, with TRBD1 identical over 7 bases. J was trimmed by 2 bases and V by 6 bases; bases with no gene match: 4. Germline CDR1 reads MGHDK; CDR2 reads SYGVNS. This CDR3 is 13 amino acids long. The CDR3 spells CASRRTGTYEQYF. The CDR3 DNA reads as TGTGCCAGCAGGAGGACAGGTACCTACGAGCAGTACTTC.

This clone was recorded once. The gene calls are TRBV9 and TRBJ2-2; weak D call: TRBD1 (6 bases). Germline CDR1 reads SGDLS; CDR2 reads YYNGEE. The CDR3 spans 16 residues. V lost 3 bases, J lost 0 bases, and 12 bases lay in between. In DNA, the CDR3 is TGTGCCAGCAGCGCTCGACAGGCCGCGAACACCGGGGAGCTGTTTTTT. The encoded protein is CASSARQAANTGELFF.

This clone has only one observation. CDR3 nucleotides: TGCGCCAGCAAGAGACAGGTTGCCGAGACTGAAGCTTTCTTT. Translation gives CASKRQVAETEAFF. This rearrangement joins TRBV5-1 to TRBJ1-1, with a possible D match to TRBD1 (6 bases). The CDR3 runs 14 residues. V shed 6 bases and J shed 5 bases, with 17 bases lying between them. The germline gives CDR1 SGHRS, CDR2 YFSETQ.

The chain has TRBV24-1 and TRBJ2-1; either TRBD1 or TRBD2 may supply D (9 bases each). CDR1 KGHDR and CDR2 SFDVKD come from the germline V gene. The ends were cut back, 4 bases at V and 1 base at J, with 25 bases in the middle. The CDR3 runs 20 residues. The CDR3 region is CATSDPDRGLAGASYNEQFF. Written as DNA, the CDR3 is TGTGCCACCAGTGACCCGGACAGGGGATTAGCGGGGGCTTCCTACAATGAGCAGTTCTTC.

V is TRBV19 and J is TRBJ1-2; D is possibly TRBD1 (5 bases). The CDR3 extends over 13 amino acids. The V end lost 7 bases, the J end lost 8 bases, and 17 bases lay between the germline ends. Germline CDR1 reads LNHDA; CDR2 reads SQIVND (reference sequence). The CDR3 DNA follows: TGTGCCAGTACCAGGGTAGCCACTGGAGGCTACACCTTC. It is translated as CASTRVATGGYTF.

The gene calls are TRBV19 and TRBJ1-1; D remains unclear. The germline V gene encodes CDR1 LNHDA and CDR2 SQIVND (reference sequence). Trimming removed 2 bases at V and 10 bases at J, with 11 bases between. The CDR3 spans 12 residues. The CDR3: CASSILAAPAFF. DNA of the CDR3: TGTGCCAGTAGTATACTAGCGGCACCAGCTTTCTTT. Full variable domain (remainder filled in from reference TRBV19 and TRBJ1-1): DGGITQSPKYLFRKEGQNVTLSCEQNLNHDAMYWYRQDPGQGLRLIYYSQIVNDFQKGDIAEGYSVSREKKESFPLTVTSAQKNPTAFYLCASSILAAPAFFGQGTRLTVV.

The rearrangement joins TRBV5-6 to TRBJ2-5, with TRBD2 matching 7 bases. This CDR3 is built from 13 residues. CDR1 and CDR2 from the germline V gene are SGHDT and YYEEEE. V lost 4 bases to trimming and J lost 6 bases; unmatched junction nucleotides: 6. The CDR3 region is CASSRSGEKTQYF. CDR3 bases: TGTGCCAGCAGCCGAAGCGGGGAGAAGACCCAGTACTTC. The full variable domain, completed using reference TRBV5-6 and TRBJ2-5, is DAGVTQSPTHLIKTRGQQVTLRCSPKSGHDTVSWYQQALGQGPQFIFQYYEEEERQRGNFPDRFSGHQFPNYSSELNVNALLLGDSALYLCASSRSGEKTQYFGPGTRLLVL.

J is TRBJ1-2 and V is TRBV5-5, with D possibly TRBD1 on 6 matching bases. Germline CDR1 and CDR2: SGHKS and YYEKEE (reference sequence). Trimming stripped 4 bases from V and 4 bases from J, with 14 bases between. There are 14 residues in the CDR3. CDR3 nucleotide sequence: TGTGCCAGCAGCCCCTATCAGGGGAGCTATGGCTACACCTTC. Translated: CASSPYQGSYGYTF.

This rearrangement joins TRBV5-4 to TRBJ1-1, with a tentative D call TRBD1 (5 bases). There are 16 residues in the CDR3. With 1 base removed from V and 5 bases from J, the gap between germline ends came to 18 bases. Looked up from germline, CDR1 is SGHNT and CDR2 is YYREEE (reference sequence). DNA of the CDR3: TGTGCCAGCAGCTTGCGGACCCCTGGGGGGAGAACTGAAGCTTTCTTT. Its protein product is CASSLRTPGGRTEAFF.

A few counts support this clone. This chain joins TRBV19 and TRBJ1-2, with a weak D call TRBD1 (6 bases). V shed 3 bases and J shed 6 bases, with 11 bases lying between them. Germline V gene sequence: CDR1 LNHDA, CDR2 SQIVND (reference sequence). The CDR3 length is 13 residues. CDR3 nucleotide sequence: TGTGCCAGTAGTATCAACAGGGAGAATGGCTACACCTTC. Translating it yields CASSINRENGYTF. The complete variable domain, with remaining parts taken from reference TRBV19 and TRBJ1-2, reads DGGITQSPKYLFRKEGQNVTLSCEQNLNHDAMYWYRQDPGQGLRLIYYSQIVNDFQKGDIAEGYSVSREKKESFPLTVTSAQKNPTAFYLCASSINRENGYTFGSGTRLTVV.

About this clone itself: The same CDR3 arises from other DNA sequences in this sample as well. The V gene is TRBV6-5, the J gene TRBJ1-6; D possibly corresponds to TRBD1 (6 bases). V was clipped by 2 bases and J by 10 bases, with 15 bases between them. The CDR3 is 15 residues long. The V gene's germline CDR1 is MNHEY and CDR2 SVGAGI. For the CDR3, the DNA is TGTGCCAGCAGTTACAAACAGGGTAGGGACTCACCCCTCCACTTT. This codes for CASSYKQGRDSPLHF.

This chain uses TRBV5-1 with TRBJ2-7; D unresolved. Germline-derived CDR1 and CDR2 are SGHRS and YFSETQ. The CDR3 is 16 residues long. Between the trimmed V and J ends, which lost 4 bases and 3 bases, there was a span of 20 bases. The CDR3 DNA reads TGCGCCAGCAGCCCCATGAATCAACCGACTGGCTACGAGCAGTACTTC. Translating gives CASSPMNQPTGYEQYF.

The chain uses TRBV6-8 and TRBJ1-5, with 11 bases fitting TRBD1. This CDR3 is built from 16 residues. Per the germline V gene, CDR1 is MNHGY and CDR2 is SAAAGT. The V and J ends lost 6 bases and 1 base, in that order; junction bases with no gene match: 5. The CDR3 DNA is TGTGCCAGCAGGGTAGGGACAGGGGGAAGCAATCAGCCCCAGCATTTT. Its translation: CASRVGTGGSNQPQHF.

This clone was observed a single time. This sample also contains other DNA sequences that code for the same CDR3. J is TRBJ2-7 and V is TRBV18, with 8 bases matching TRBD1. Germline lookup yields CDR1 KGHSH and CDR2 LQKENI. The V gene end was trimmed by 2 bases and the J gene end by 1 base; junction bases not matched to a gene: 4. The CDR3 length is 15 residues. CDR3 nucleotides: TGTGCCAGCTCACCAGCTGGACAGGGTTCCTACGAGCAGTACTTC. Translating it yields CASSPAGQGSYEQYF.

The chain carries TRBV11-2 and TRBJ2-7, with 8 bases lining up with TRBD2. Germline-derived CDR1 and CDR2 are SGHAT and FQNNGV. Trimming took 2 bases from V and 3 from J; bases not matched to a gene: 3. The CDR3 spans 14 residues. CDR3 region: CASSLIAGFYEQYF. Here the CDR3 DNA reads TGTGCCAGCAGCTTAATAGCGGGGTTCTACGAGCAGTACTTC.

About this clone itself: Other DNA sequences within the sample encode an identical CDR3. The chain couples TRBV6-5 to TRBJ1-1; no definite D call. V gave up 3 bases and J gave up 3 bases, with 8 bases separating them. Germline CDR1 MNHEY, CDR2 SVGAGI. The CDR3 runs 13 residues. As DNA, the CDR3 is TGTGCCAGCAGTTATTTTAGAGACACTGAAGCTTTCTTT. This sequence encodes CASSYFRDTEAFF.

V gene TRBV4-1 combines with J gene TRBJ2-7; 10 bases are a match to TRBD2. The germline V gene encodes CDR1 MGHRA and CDR2 YSYEKL. The CDR3 consists of 15 residues. V lost 2 bases to trimming and J lost 4 bases; unmatched junction nucleotides: 5. In nucleotides, the CDR3 is TGCGCCAGCAGCCAACCACTAGCGGGGCAGTACGAGCAGTACTTC. It is translated as CASSQPLAGQYEQYF.

The rearrangement links TRBV5-1 to TRBJ1-1; possibly TRBD1 for D (5 bases). Trimming cost V 4 bases and J 3 bases, with 13 bases left between them. The CDR3 runs to 14 residues. The V gene's germline CDR1 is SGHRS and CDR2 YFSETQ. The CDR3 region is CASSPTAGDTEAFF. In nucleotides, the CDR3 is TGCGCCAGCAGCCCTACGGCGGGGGACACTGAAGCTTTCTTT.

The chain employs TRBV11-2 and TRBJ1-3; perhaps TRBD1 as D (5 bases). Germline V CDR1 and CDR2: SGHAT, FQNNGV. CDR3 length: 15 amino acids. V was trimmed by 3 bases and J by 4 bases, leaving 13 bases between them. The CDR3 sequence is CASSFDVGGGNTIYF. CDR3 nucleotides: TGTGCCAGCAGCTTCGACGTCGGGGGGGGAAACACCATATATTTT.

The CDR3 sequence: CASSLLGGGAGHEQYF. As DNA, the CDR3 is TGTGCCAGCAGCCTTCTGGGCGGGGGGGCCGGTCACGAGCAGTACTTC. The chain carries TRBV7-2 and TRBJ2-7; 9 nucleotides line up with TRBD2. V shed 5 bases, J shed 5 bases, and the junction held 13 bases outside the gene matches. The CDR3 runs 16 residues. The germline V gene has CDR1 SGHTA and CDR2 FQGNSA.

The table lists this clone with a count of one. The rearrangement links TRBV12-3 or TRBV12-4 to TRBJ2-1; D possibly corresponds to TRBD1 (6 bases). The CDR3 runs 12 residues. V was shortened by 5 bases and J by 8 bases, with 10 bases between the two germline ends. The CDR3 here is CASSPQGYEQFF. CDR3 nucleotide sequence: TGTGCCAGCAGTCCACAGGGCTATGAGCAGTTCTTC.

The chain employs TRBV18 and TRBJ1-2; D gene uncertain. CDR3 size: 16 residues. Germline-derived CDR1 and CDR2 are KGHSH and LQKENI. Between the trimmed V and J ends, which lost 6 bases and 6 bases, there was a span of 23 bases. The CDR3 DNA sequence: TGTGCCAGCTCCCAAACCCCGCATCGGGGATTGGATGGCTACACCTTC. It codes for CASSQTPHRGLDGYTF.

V is TRBV19 and J is TRBJ2-1; the D is unclear. CDR1 and CDR2 from the germline V gene are LNHDA and SQIVND (reference sequence). This CDR3 comprises 15 residues. V lost 3 bases and J 0 bases, leaving 9 bases between the germline ends. The CDR3 nucleotides read TGTGCCAGTAGTATTCAACCGAGCTCCTACAATGAGCAGTTCTTC. This sequence encodes CASSIQPSSYNEQFF.